This T cell receptor beta chain was identified during a study of T-cell reconstitution after alpha-beta-depleted transplantation in children. This clonotype showed up many times. The junction differs from germline at one of its ends, possibly a read error. Unique molecular identifiers were incorporated during preparation of the TCRbeta library. TCRdb used MiXCR to reprocess the PCR reads, holding one entry per CDR3 protein. The sample yields 150,000 to 250,000 distinct CDR3 sequences, roughly 15% seen once. Germline CDR1 reads SSHAT; CDR2 reads FNYEAQ (reference sequence). CDR3 size: 15 residues. This sequence originates from a human donor who donated a stem cell graft to a child with acute lymphoblastic leukemia. The chain links TRBV7-7 to TRBJ1-4; no clear D gene. This specimen consisted of PBMCs from the stem cell graft donor, obtained from the stem cell graft. CDR3 nucleotide sequence: TGTGCTAGCAGCCCACTAAGGTACTACCGAGAAAAACTGTTTTTT. The encoded protein is CASSPLRYYREKLFF.